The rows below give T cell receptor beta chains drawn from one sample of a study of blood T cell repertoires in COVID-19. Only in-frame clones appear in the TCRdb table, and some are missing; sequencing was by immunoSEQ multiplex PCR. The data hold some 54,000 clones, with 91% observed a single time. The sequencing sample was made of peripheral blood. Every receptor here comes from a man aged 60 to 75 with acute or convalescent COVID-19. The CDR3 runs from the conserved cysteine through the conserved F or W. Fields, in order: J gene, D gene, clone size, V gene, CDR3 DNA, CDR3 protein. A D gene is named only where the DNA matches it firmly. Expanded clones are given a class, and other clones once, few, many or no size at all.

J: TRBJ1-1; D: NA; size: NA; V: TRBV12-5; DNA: TGTGCTAGTGGCATTTTCACTGAAGCTTTCTTT; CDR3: CASGIFTEAFF
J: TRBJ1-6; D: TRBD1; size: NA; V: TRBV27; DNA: TGTGCCAGCAGTTTATCGCAGGGGGTGGGCTCACCCCTCCACTTT; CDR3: CASSLSQGVGSPLHF
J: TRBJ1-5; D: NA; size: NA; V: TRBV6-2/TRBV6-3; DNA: TGTGCCAGCAGTTACGCGGGGACGAATCAGCCCCAGCATTTT; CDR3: CASSYAGTNQPQHF
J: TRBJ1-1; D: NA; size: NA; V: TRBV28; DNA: TGTGCCAGCAGTTCAAAGCCTCCACCATATCCTTTCTTT; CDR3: CASSSKPPPYPFF
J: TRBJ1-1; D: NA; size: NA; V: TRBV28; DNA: TGTGCCAGCAGTTTCCAGAACACTGAAGCTTTCTTT; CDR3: CASSFQNTEAFF
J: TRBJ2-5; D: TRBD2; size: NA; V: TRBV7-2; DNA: TGTGCCAGCAGCTTAGATAGCGGGAGGGGGACCCAGTACTTC; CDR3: CASSLDSGRGTQYF
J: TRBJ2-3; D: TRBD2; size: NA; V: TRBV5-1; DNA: TGCGCCAGCAGAGGGACTAGCGGCTCTAGCACAGATACGCAGTATTTT; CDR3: CASRGTSGSSTDTQYF
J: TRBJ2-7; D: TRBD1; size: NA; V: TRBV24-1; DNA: TGTGCCACCAGTGATTCGGACAGGGTATACGAGCAGTACTTC; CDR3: CATSDSDRVYEQYF
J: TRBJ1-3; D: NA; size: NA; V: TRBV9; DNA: TGTGCCAGCAGCGTAGCCCCTACAGTCCTCTCTGGAAACACCATATATTTT; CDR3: CASSVAPTVLSGNTIYF
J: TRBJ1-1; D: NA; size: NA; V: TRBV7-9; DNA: TGTGCCAGCAGCTTAGGATTGTCGGGGTTCACTGAAGCTTTCTTT; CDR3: CASSLGLSGFTEAFF
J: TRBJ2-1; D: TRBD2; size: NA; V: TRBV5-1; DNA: TGCGCCAGCAGCCCACTTCCTGGACTAGCTTACAATGAGCAGTTCTTC; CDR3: CASSPLPGLAYNEQFF
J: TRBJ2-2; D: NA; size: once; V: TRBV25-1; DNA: TGTGCCAGCAGACCAACTCTAGCGAGTGTTGGCACCGGGGAGCTGTTTTTT; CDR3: CASRPTLASVGTGELFF
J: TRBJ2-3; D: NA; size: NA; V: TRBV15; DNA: TGTGCCACCAGCAGAGCGGGGAGCGATACGCAGTATTTT; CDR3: CATSRAGSDTQYF
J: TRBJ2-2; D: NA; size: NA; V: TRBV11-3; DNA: TGTGCCAGCAGCTCCCCGATCGGGAGCCCTCGGACCGGGGAGCTGTTTTTT; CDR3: CASSSPIGSPRTGELFF
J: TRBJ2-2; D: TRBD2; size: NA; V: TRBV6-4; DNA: TGTGCCAGCAGTGACGGGACTAGCGGGAGTCTGAACACCGGGGAGCTGTTTTTT; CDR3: CASSDGTSGSLNTGELFF
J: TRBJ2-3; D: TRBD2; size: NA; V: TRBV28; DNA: TGTGCCAGCAGTTCACGGGGCGGTAGCGGGAGGGTCAGGTATTTT; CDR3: CASSSRGGSGRVRYF
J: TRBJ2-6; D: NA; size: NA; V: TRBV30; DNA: TGTGCCTGGAGTGTTGGGCCGCTCGGGGCCAACGTCCTGACTTTC; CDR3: CAWSVGPLGANVLTF
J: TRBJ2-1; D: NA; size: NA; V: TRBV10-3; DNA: TGTGCCATCAGTGAGTCGGCCAATCGGGGTGAGCAGTTCTTC; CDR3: CAISESANRGEQFF
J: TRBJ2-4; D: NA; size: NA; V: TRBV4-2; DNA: TGTGCCAGCAGCCAAGAGGGCAGGGGAGCCAAAAACATTCAGTACTTC; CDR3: CASSQEGRGAKNIQYF
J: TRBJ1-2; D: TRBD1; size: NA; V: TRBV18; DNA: TGTGCCAGCTCACCCGGACAGGCGGACTATGGCTACACCTTC; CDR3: CASSPGQADYGYTF
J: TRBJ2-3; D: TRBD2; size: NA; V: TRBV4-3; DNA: TGCGCCAGCAGCCAGAGGACTAGCGGGAGATCAGATACGCAGTATTTT; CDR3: CASSQRTSGRSDTQYF
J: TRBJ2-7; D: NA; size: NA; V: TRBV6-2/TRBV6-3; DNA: TGTGCCAGCAGTCCCGGGACTCCCCCCTACGAGCAGTACTTC; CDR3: CASSPGTPPYEQYF
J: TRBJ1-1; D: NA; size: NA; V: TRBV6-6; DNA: TGTGCCAGCAATCACAGGGAAACTGAAGCTTTCTTT; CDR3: CASNHRETEAFF
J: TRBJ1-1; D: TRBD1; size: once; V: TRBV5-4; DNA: TGTGCCAGCAGCACCGGGGGACAGGGAGTGAACACTGAAGCTTTCTTT; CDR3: CASSTGGQGVNTEAFF
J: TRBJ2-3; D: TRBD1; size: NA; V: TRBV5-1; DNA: TGCGCCAGCAGTGGGGGACAGCCTAGCACAGATACGCAGTATTTT; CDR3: CASSGGQPSTDTQYF
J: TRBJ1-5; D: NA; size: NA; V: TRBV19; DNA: TGTGCCAGTAGATACAAGGACCGGGGAAATCAGCCCCAGCATTTT; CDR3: CASRYKDRGNQPQHF
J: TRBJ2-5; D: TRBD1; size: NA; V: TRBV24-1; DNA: TGTGCCGTTGCCGGGACAGGGGGCTTAGGGGAGACCCAGTACTTC; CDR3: CAVAGTGGLGETQYF
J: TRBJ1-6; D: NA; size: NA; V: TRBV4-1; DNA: TGCGCCAGCAGCCAAGCGTTTAGGGGTCAAAGCTCCTATAATTCACCCCTCCACTTT; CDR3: CASSQAFRGQSSYNSPLHF
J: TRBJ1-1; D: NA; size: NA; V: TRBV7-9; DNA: TGTGCCAGCAGCTTAGCGGTGGGGGCGTCGGGGACTGAAGCTTTCTTT; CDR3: CASSLAVGASGTEAFF
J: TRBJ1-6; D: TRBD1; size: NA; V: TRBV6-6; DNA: TGTGCCAGCAGACGACAGGGTCGGAGTAATGATTCACCCCTCCACTTT; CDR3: CASRRQGRSNDSPLHF
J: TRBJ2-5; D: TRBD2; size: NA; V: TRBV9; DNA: TGTGCCAGCAGCGTCCTGGGAGGGCCTGGGGAGACCCAGTACTTC; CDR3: CASSVLGGPGETQYF
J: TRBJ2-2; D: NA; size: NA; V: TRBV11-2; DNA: TGTGCCAGCAGCCAACCCGGCAGCGCGAACACCGGGGAGCTGTTTTTT; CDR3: CASSQPGSANTGELFF
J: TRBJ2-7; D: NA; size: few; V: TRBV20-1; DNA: TGCAGTGCTAGTCAGCGACTAGTCAACTCCTACGAGCAGTACTTC; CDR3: CSASQRLVNSYEQYF
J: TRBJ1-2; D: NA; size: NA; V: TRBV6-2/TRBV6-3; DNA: TGTGCCAGCAGTTACTCACCCGACAGGATCCCCTATGGCTACACCTTC; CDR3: CASSYSPDRIPYGYTF
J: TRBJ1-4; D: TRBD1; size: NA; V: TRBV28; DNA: TGTGCCAGCAGTTTTTTTACAGGGGGAGGTGAAAAACTGTTTTTT; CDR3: CASSFFTGGGEKLFF
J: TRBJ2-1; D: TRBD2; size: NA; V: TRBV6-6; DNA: TGTGCCAGCAGTCGAAGTTCCGGACTAGCGGGAGACAATGAGCAGTTCTTC; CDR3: CASSRSSGLAGDNEQFF
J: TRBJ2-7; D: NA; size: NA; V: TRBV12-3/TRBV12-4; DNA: TGTGCCAGCAGTCTCGACAACTACGAGCAGTACTTC; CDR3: CASSLDNYEQYF
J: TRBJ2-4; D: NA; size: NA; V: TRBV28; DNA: TGTGCCAGCAGTTTAAGCGACAGCCAGGACATTCAGTACTTC; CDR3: CASSLSDSQDIQYF
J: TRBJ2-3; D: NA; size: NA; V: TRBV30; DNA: TGTGCCTGGAGCAGGGAATTAAGAGCAGATACGCAGTATTTT; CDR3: CAWSRELRADTQYF
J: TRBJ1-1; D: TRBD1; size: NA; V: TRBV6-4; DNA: TGTGCCAGCAGAACGGGGACAGGGTTCCTGTCAGCTTTCTTT; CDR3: CASRTGTGFLSAFF
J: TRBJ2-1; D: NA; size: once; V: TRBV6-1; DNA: TGTGCCAGCAGTGTCACGGTAGGTCTAGGTAGCCATGAGCAGTTCTTC; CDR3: CASSVTVGLGSHEQFF
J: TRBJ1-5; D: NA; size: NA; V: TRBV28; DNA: TGTGCCAGCAGTTGGGGGGGGAGCAATCAGCCCCAGCATTTT; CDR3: CASSWGGSNQPQHF
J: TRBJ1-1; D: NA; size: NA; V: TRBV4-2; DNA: TGTGCCAGCAGCCAAGATATTCAGGGGTCCGGTGAAGCTTTCTTT; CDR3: CASSQDIQGSGEAFF
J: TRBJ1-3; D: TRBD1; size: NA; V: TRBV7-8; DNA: TGTGCCAGCAGCACTCGACAGGGGTTTACCGGAAACACCATATATTTT; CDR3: CASSTRQGFTGNTIYF
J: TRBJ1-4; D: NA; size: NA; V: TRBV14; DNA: TGTGCCAGCAGCCAGGTTGCAGGGACACCAACTAATGAAAAACTGTTTTTT; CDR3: CASSQVAGTPTNEKLFF
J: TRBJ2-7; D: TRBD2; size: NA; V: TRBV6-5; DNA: TGTGCCAGCAGTAGACTAGCGACAGATTCCTACGAGCAGTACTTC; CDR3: CASSRLATDSYEQYF
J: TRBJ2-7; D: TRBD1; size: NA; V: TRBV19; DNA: TGTGCCAGTAGTAAATCCCCGGGACAGTCCGTCGGCGAGCAGTACTTC; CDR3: CASSKSPGQSVGEQYF
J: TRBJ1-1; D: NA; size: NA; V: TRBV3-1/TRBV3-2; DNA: TGTGCCAGCAGCCAATACGGGACTAAAAATGGGACTGAAGCTTTCTTT; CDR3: CASSQYGTKNGTEAFF
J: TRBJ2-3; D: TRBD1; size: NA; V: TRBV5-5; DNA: TGTGCCAGCAGCTATCGAGCGACAGGGCCTAGGGCAGATACGCAGTATTTT; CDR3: CASSYRATGPRADTQYF
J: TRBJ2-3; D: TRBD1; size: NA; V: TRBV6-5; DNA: TGTGCCAGCAGTTACTCGATGACAGGGCGCACAGATACGCAGTATTTT; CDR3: CASSYSMTGRTDTQYF
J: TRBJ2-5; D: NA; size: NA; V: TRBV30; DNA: TGTGCCTGGAGTGTACAGGGGAGGGAGACCCAGTACTTC; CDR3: CAWSVQGRETQYF
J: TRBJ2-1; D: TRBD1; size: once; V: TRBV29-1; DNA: TGCAGCGTTGTCCCCCCGGGGGGACAGGGGGCAGGTGAGCAGTTCTTC; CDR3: CSVVPPGGQGAGEQFF
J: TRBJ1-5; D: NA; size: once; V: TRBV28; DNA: TGTGCCAGCAGTTTATTTAAGGCAGGGCGTAGCAATCAGCCCCAGCATTTT; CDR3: CASSLFKAGRSNQPQHF
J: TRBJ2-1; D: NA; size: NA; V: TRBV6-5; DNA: TGTGCCAGCAGTAGACGGGAATCCTACAATGAGCAGTTCTTC; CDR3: CASSRRESYNEQFF
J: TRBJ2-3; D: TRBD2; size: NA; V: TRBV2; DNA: TGTGCCAGCAGTGAGCGGCGGGGGGCAGATACGCAGTATTTT; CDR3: CASSERRGADTQYF